These 26 T cell receptor beta chains were all obtained from the same sample, sequenced in a study of blood T cell repertoires in COVID-19. Profiling relied on immunoSEQ multiplex PCR, and the TCRdb table lists in-frame clones only, not all of them. The profile shows 250,000 to 400,000 clones, 85% of them singletons. Specimen: PBMCs or T cells enriched from blood (not recorded which). The receptors shown here come from a woman under 40 who had been exposed to COVID-19.

The V call is TRBV19, the J call TRBJ2-7, with a tentative D call TRBD1 (5 bases). The CDR3 sequence is 14 residues long. Germline V gene lookup returns CDR1 LNHDA and CDR2 SQIVND (reference sequence). Trimming stripped 3 bases from V and 3 bases from J, with 12 bases between. CDR3 residues: CASSISQGNYEQYF. CDR3 in DNA: TGTGCCAGTAGTATCTCCCAGGGAAACTACGAGCAGTACTTC.

The rearrangement links TRBV4-1 to TRBJ2-7, with 10 bases that match TRBD2. The J segment lost 1 base and the V segment lost 5 bases, leaving 8 bases of the junction unmatched. The CDR3 is 16 residues long. CDR1 and CDR2 (germline): MGHRA, YSYEKL. CDR3 residues: CASSVRTSGISYEQYF. For the CDR3, the DNA is TGCGCCAGCAGCGTTCGGACTAGCGGTATTTCCTACGAGCAGTACTTC.

The CDR3 region is CASSPDLSSSYNEQFF. CDR3 nucleotides: TGTGCCAGCAGCCCTGACTTATCCAGCTCCTACAATGAGCAGTTCTTC. J is TRBJ2-1 and V is TRBV7-3; D unresolved. CDR1 is SGHTA and CDR2 is FQGTGA in the germline V gene. V lost 5 bases, J lost 0 bases, and 14 bases lay in between. This CDR3 is 16 amino acids long.

The chain links TRBV3-1 (or the pseudogene TRBV3-2) to TRBJ2-5; tentative D call: TRBD2 (5 bases). Trimming pared 4 bases from V and 0 bases from J, leaving 12 bases between. Germline CDR1 reads LGHDT; CDR2 reads YNNKEL (reference sequence). CDR3 length equals 15 residues. CDR3 sequence reads: CASSRNSGHQETQYF. CDR3 sequence (DNA): TGTGCCAGCAGCCGTAACAGCGGCCACCAAGAGACCCAGTACTTC.

The CDR3 sequence: CASSPEQSNQPQHF. CDR3 nucleotides: TGTGCCAGCTCACCAGAACAAAGCAATCAGCCCCAGCATTTT. The chain has TRBV18 and TRBJ1-5; D not resolved. V was trimmed by 2 bases and J by 1 base, leaving 6 bases between them. The CDR3 covers 14 residues. The germline gives CDR1 KGHSH, CDR2 LQKENI.

The chain joins TRBV28 to TRBJ2-4, with TRBD1 matching 7 bases. CDR1 is MDHEN and CDR2 is SYDVKM in the germline V gene. V gave up 8 bases and J gave up 2 bases; unmatched junction bases: 12. The CDR3 is 16 residues long. CDR3 in amino acids: CASSGSTGITKNIQYF. The DNA of the CDR3 is TGTGCCAGCTCGGGTTCGACAGGGATAACCAAAAACATTCAGTACTTC.

The gene calls are TRBV6-5 and TRBJ1-2, with 9 bases that match TRBD1. Germline CDR1 and CDR2: MNHEY and SVGAGI. Trimming took 7 bases from V and 4 from J; bases not matched to a gene: 7. The CDR3 consists of 14 residues. CDR3 loop: CASTQGQGSYGYTF. The CDR3 coding sequence is TGTGCCAGCACCCAGGGACAGGGAAGCTATGGCTACACCTTC.

This clone appeared a few times. The CDR3 reads CASSEADGSSYEQYF. The CDR3 nucleotides read TGTGCCAGCAGTGAAGCGGACGGGAGCTCCTACGAGCAGTACTTC. The V gene is TRBV6-1, the J gene TRBJ2-7; possibly TRBD2 for D (6 bases). This CDR3 is built from 15 residues. Deletions cut 0 bases from V and 0 bases from J, with 9 bases between. From germline, CDR1 is MNHNS and CDR2 SASEGT.

This chain uses TRBV19 with TRBJ1-6, with 8 positions matching TRBD1. The CDR3 has 14 amino acids. Germline assignment: CDR1 LNHDA and CDR2 SQIVND (reference sequence). The V and J ends lost 10 bases and 9 bases, in that order; junction bases with no gene match: 11. CDR3 in amino acids: CATSRGQGSSPLHF. The CDR3 nucleotides are TGTGCCACAAGTAGAGGACAGGGTAGTTCACCCCTCCACTTT.

A word on this clone: Within the sample, other DNA sequences also encode this same CDR3. This chain connects TRBV7-2 to TRBJ1-4, with 11 positions matching TRBD1. V shed 3 bases and J 11 bases; nucleotides not matched to a gene: 8. Per the germline V gene, CDR1 is SGHTA and CDR2 is FQGNSA. The CDR3 consists of 15 residues. In DNA, the CDR3 is TGTGCCAGCAGCTTGCCGGGACAGGGGGTGGAGAAACTGTTTTTT. As protein: CASSLPGQGVEKLFF.

This sequence joins TRBV19 and TRBJ2-2; possible D gene TRBD2, 7 bases. Trimming cost V 1 base and J 5 bases, with 17 bases left between them. Germline V gene sequence: CDR1 LNHDA, CDR2 SQIVND (reference sequence). This CDR3 is 17 amino acids long. CDR3 sequence (DNA): TGTGCCAGTAGTATAGGTTCAGGGAGGGGGAAGACCGGGGAGCTGTTTTTT. Its protein is CASSIGSGRGKTGELFF.

The V and J genes are TRBV30 and TRBJ2-3; D might be TRBD2 (6 bases). Germline CDR1 and CDR2: GTSNPN and SVGIG (reference sequence). The CDR3 sequence is 13 residues long. V was cut by 0 bases and J by 5 bases, with 9 bases left in between. The DNA for the CDR3 is TGTGCCTGGAGTGTCAGCGGGCGAGATACGCAGTATTTT. Encoded protein: CAWSVSGRDTQYF.

CDR3 nucleotides: TGTGCCAGCAGTTTGACTAGCGGGATGTGGGGAGAGACCCAGTACTTC. Residues: CASSLTSGMWGETQYF. V usage is TRBV27 and J usage is TRBJ2-5; 11 bases map to TRBD2. The CDR3 is 16 residues long. The J segment lost 4 bases and the V segment lost 3 bases, leaving 7 bases of the junction unmatched. Germline lookup yields CDR1 MNHEY and CDR2 SMNVEV (reference sequence).

The V call is TRBV28, the J call TRBJ1-1; unclear D gene. Germline lookup yields CDR1 MDHEN and CDR2 SYDVKM. Trimming took off 8 bases at V and 0 bases at J, with 22 bases between the two ends. The CDR3 is made up of 17 amino acids. The CDR3 here is CASYYWGGPGVNTEAFF. The DNA for the CDR3 is TGTGCCAGCTATTATTGGGGAGGGCCAGGCGTGAACACTGAAGCTTTCTTT.

The V gene is TRBV11-2, the J gene TRBJ2-3; possible D gene TRBD2, 6 bases. The ends were cut back, 1 base at V and 6 bases at J, with 17 bases in the middle. Germline V CDR1 and CDR2: SGHAT, FQNNGV. CDR3 length equals 16 residues. The CDR3 spells CASSLVASDLRDTQYF. The CDR3 nucleotides read TGTGCCAGCAGCTTAGTAGCTAGCGACCTCCGGGATACGCAGTATTTT.

This clone was observed a few times. V gene TRBV5-8 combines with J gene TRBJ1-2, with 7 bases aligning to TRBD1. The CDR3 is 14 amino acids. The ends lost 4 bases at V and 2 bases at J; junction bases unmatched: 5. The germline V gene has CDR1 SGHTS and CDR2 YDEGEE. The CDR3 protein is CASSPRQGNYGYTF. The DNA for the CDR3 is TGTGCCAGCAGCCCCCGACAGGGCAACTATGGCTACACCTTC.

The chain employs TRBV24-1 and TRBJ2-6; TRBD2 agrees at 8 bases. J lost 4 bases, V lost 2 bases, and 9 bases had no gene match. The CDR3 is 18 amino acids. Germline CDR1 and CDR2: KGHDR and SFDVKD. This chain's CDR3 is CATSDSMGGGLGANVLTF. Here the CDR3 DNA reads TGTGCCACCAGTGATTCCATGGGCGGGGGGCTAGGGGCCAACGTCCTGACTTTC.

The V and J genes are TRBV3-1 (or the pseudogene TRBV3-2) and TRBJ1-2; TRBD1 matches at 7 bases. V gave up 6 bases and J gave up 4 bases; unmatched junction bases: 5. Germline V gene lookup returns CDR1 LGHDT and CDR2 YNNKEL (reference sequence). CDR3 length: 13 amino acids. The CDR3 reads CASRIQGFYGYTF. CDR3 bases: TGTGCCAGCAGGATACAGGGGTTCTATGGCTACACCTTC.

The chain has TRBV5-1 and TRBJ1-2, with D possibly matching TRBD1 (5 bases). This CDR3 region has 15 residues. V gave up 2 bases and J gave up 3 bases, with 14 bases separating them. Germline V gene lookup returns CDR1 SGHRS and CDR2 YFSETQ. CDR3 sequence: CASSFRGELDYGYTF. The CDR3 nucleotides read TGCGCCAGCAGCTTTCGGGGGGAATTAGACTATGGCTACACCTTC.

The gene calls are TRBV6-6 and TRBJ2-3, with 7 bases identical to TRBD1. Germline V gene data show CDR1 as MNHNY and CDR2 as SVGAGI (reference sequence). The CDR3 has 13 residues. V was clipped by 9 bases and J by 2 bases; unmatched bases: 5. The CDR3 here is CASWTGITDTQYF. CDR3 sequence (DNA): TGTGCCAGTTGGACAGGCATCACAGATACGCAGTATTTT.

The V and J genes are TRBV19 and TRBJ2-5, with 8 bases fitting TRBD1. With V trimmed by 3 bases and J by 1 base, 4 bases remained unmatched. The CDR3 consists of 15 residues. Germline lookup yields CDR1 LNHDA and CDR2 SQIVND (reference sequence). This CDR3 is CASSIYRGTQETQYF. For the CDR3, the DNA is TGTGCCAGTAGTATTTACAGGGGGACCCAAGAGACCCAGTACTTC.

The chain links TRBV14 to TRBJ2-1; no clear D gene. This CDR3 is built from 14 residues. Germline V gene lookup returns CDR1 SGHDN and CDR2 FVKESK. With 5 bases removed from V and 5 bases from J, the gap between germline ends came to 13 bases. CDR3 sequence: CASSDHTNHNEQFF. The CDR3 nucleotides are TGTGCCAGCAGCGACCATACTAACCACAATGAGCAGTTCTTC.

This clone appeared a single time. The CDR3 region is CASSPSGGSYNEQFF. The CDR3 DNA follows: TGCGCCAGCAGCCCTAGCGGGGGATCATACAATGAGCAGTTCTTC. The chain links TRBV5-1 to TRBJ2-1; 10 bases line up with TRBD2. V lost 4 bases and J lost 4; bases outside the gene matches: 5. Germline CDR1 reads SGHRS; CDR2 reads YFSETQ. The CDR3 runs 15 residues.

The chain employs TRBV7-9 and TRBJ2-7; 7 nucleotides line up with TRBD1. This CDR3 is built from 14 residues. CDR1 is SEHNR, CDR2 FQNEAQ, per germline (reference sequence). The junction had 2 bases not matched to a gene; V was cut back by 1 base and J by 2 bases. The CDR3, as DNA: TGTGCCAGCAGCTTAGGCGGACAGGCCTACGAGCAGTACTTC. This codes for CASSLGGQAYEQYF.

The V call is TRBV7-2, the J call TRBJ1-1; weak D call: TRBD1 (5 bases). The V end lost 5 bases, the J end lost 2 bases, and 15 bases lay between the germline ends. The length of the CDR3 is 15 residues. Germline loops: CDR1 SGHTA, CDR2 FQGNSA. Here the CDR3 DNA reads TGTGCCAGCAGCCCATTAATTCAGGGTAACACTGAAGCTTTCTTT. It translates to CASSPLIQGNTEAFF.

This clone came up a few times. CDR3 sequence: CASSAGGSGYEQYF. The CDR3 DNA follows: TGTGCCAGCAGCGCAGGAGGTAGCGGTTACGAGCAGTACTTC. The chain has TRBV9 and TRBJ2-7; D is perhaps TRBD2 (6 bases). Trimming cost V 3 bases and J 4 bases, with 14 bases left between them. The CDR3 has 14 residues. In germline, CDR1 is SGDLS, CDR2 YYNGEE. The variable domain in full, completed from reference TRBV9 and TRBJ2-7, reads DSGVTQTPKHLITATGQRVTLRCSPRSGDLSVYWYQQSLDQGLQFLIQYYNGEERAKGNILERFSAQQFPDLHSELNLSSLELGDSALYFCASSAGGSGYEQYFGPGTRLTVT.